This TCR beta chain was recorded in a study of blood T cells in healthy people across ages. In the case of this clonotype: Its specificity is not known.

The ends were cut back, 7 bases at V and 7 bases at J, with 23 bases in the middle. This CDR3 is built from 15 residues. Germline CDR1 is MDHEN and CDR2 is SYDVKM. Sample-barcoded 5' priming and a J-beta primer mix drove a second PCR of about 7 to 11 cycles. TCRdb processed the 5' RACE reads anew with MiXCR; each CDR3 protein has one entry. The sample lists over 700,000 distinct CDR3 sequences, 53% seen once, with about two fifths in the top ten. Study observations and caveats: From one million sequenced T cells, diversity estimates were lower bounds.

The chain employs TRBV28 and TRBJ2-7; a possible D gene is TRBD2 (7 bases). This sequence was found in a man older than 75 in good health. The sequenced sample was blood. The CDR3 loop is CASTPWGGPVREQYF. The CDR3 nucleotides read TGTGCCAGCACTCCTTGGGGGGGGCCGGTGAGGGAGCAGTACTTC.